One sample yielded the 22 T cell receptor beta chains listed below, sequenced in a study of blood T cell repertoires in COVID-19 (dated by TCRdb to the early 2020s). The library relied on the immunoSEQ multiplex PCR assay. Imported from immuneACCESS, the table was reduced by TCRdb to in-frame sequences with V and J called. These copies leave out some clones; in studies compared against another copy, an unresolved V gene accounts for under half, and the cause of the remainder is not known. Counted in this sample were about 85,000 clones; 90% of them appeared once. Of the sample, approximately 4% is held by the ten largest clones. The material sequenced was peripheral blood. The receptor set was obtained from an elderly woman with active or convalescent COVID-19.

This sequence joins TRBV27 and TRBJ2-7; possible D gene TRBD1, 6 bases. The germline CDR1 and CDR2 sequences are MNHEY and SMNVEV (reference sequence). With 7 bases removed from V and 0 bases from J, the gap between germline ends came to 13 bases. CDR3 size: 14 residues. The CDR3 loop is CASTLTGSSYEQYF. The CDR3 DNA sequence: TGTGCCAGCACATTAACAGGGTCCTCCTACGAGCAGTACTTC.

The count of this clone is one. This rearrangement joins TRBV7-2 to TRBJ2-7, with 9 bases identical to TRBD1. Losses at the gene ends were 5 bases for V and 6 bases for J; bases not matched to a gene: 5. The length of the CDR3 is 13 residues. In germline, CDR1 is SGHTA, CDR2 FQGNSA. The CDR3 region has the DNA TGTGCCAGCAGCCCGGGACAGGGTCGCGAGCAGTACTTC. It translates to CASSPGQGREQYF.

The chain uses TRBV18 and TRBJ1-5; tentative D call: TRBD1 (6 bases). The CDR3 is 15 residues long. Germline values: CDR1 KGHSH, CDR2 LQKENI. V shed 3 bases and J shed 5 bases, with 14 bases lying between them. The CDR3 reads CASSPYRVKDQPQHF. CDR3 bases: TGTGCCAGCTCACCCTACAGGGTTAAGGATCAGCCCCAGCATTTT.

This chain joins TRBV7-6 and TRBJ2-7; 7 bases map to TRBD2. Trimming cost V 5 bases and J 1 base; bases outside gene matches: 11. The CDR3 is 16 amino acids. The germline V gene encodes CDR1 SGHVS and CDR2 FNYEAQ. CDR3 nucleotide sequence: TGTGCCAGCAGCCGCCCGGAGGGGCGGGAGTCCTACGAGCAGTACTTC. This codes for CASSRPEGRESYEQYF.

The V and J genes are TRBV19 and TRBJ2-1, with 8 bases that match TRBD2. Unmatched junction bases numbered 17, after V lost 8 bases and J lost 14 bases. The germline V gene encodes CDR1 LNHDA and CDR2 SQIVND (reference sequence). The CDR3 totals 14 residues. In DNA form, the CDR3 reads TGTGCCAGTTCTTCGACTAGCGAAGACAGGCGGGAGTTCTTC. This gives the protein CASSSTSEDRREFF. Filled out from reference TRBV19 and TRBJ2-1, the complete variable domain reads DGGITQSPKYLFRKEGQNVTLSCEQNLNHDAMYWYRQDPGQGLRLIYYSQIVNDFQKGDIAEGYSVSREKKESFPLTVTSAQKNPTAFYLCASSSTSEDRREFFGPGTRLTVL.

The genes are TRBV5-4 and TRBJ2-1; 9 nucleotides match TRBD2. The junction had 11 bases not matched to a gene; V was cut back by 0 bases and J by 4 bases. CDR3 length: 18 residues. The germline CDR1 and CDR2 sequences are SGHNT and YYREEE (reference sequence). CDR3 DNA: TGTGCCAGCAGCTTGGCCAGGAGTAGCGGGAGCTCTTACAATGAGCAGTTCTTC. Its protein is CASSLARSSGSSYNEQFF.

This sequence joins TRBV7-9 and TRBJ1-4; 7 nucleotides agree with TRBD1. The CDR3 totals 14 residues. The germline CDR1 and CDR2 sequences are SEHNR and FQNEAQ (reference sequence). J lost 10 bases, V lost 3 bases, and 8 bases had no gene match. DNA for the CDR3: TGTGCCAGCAGCTTCGACAGGGACGGTCGAAAACTGTTTTTT. This translates into CASSFDRDGRKLFF.

CDR3 nucleotide sequence: TGTGCCAGCAGTGATACGGGAAATGAAAAACTGTTTTTT. This translates into CASSDTGNEKLFF. The rearrangement links TRBV2 to TRBJ1-4; D unclear. This CDR3 has 13 amino acids. Trimming pared 3 bases from V and 5 bases from J, leaving 7 bases between. Germline lookup yields CDR1 SNHLY and CDR2 FYNNEI.

CDR3 nucleotide sequence: TGCGCCAGCAGCCAAGATCCTGCCAGGGGATTGGAGCAGTTCTTC. Translating gives CASSQDPARGLEQFF. The V and J genes are TRBV4-3 and TRBJ2-1; weak D call: TRBD1 (6 bases). The CDR3 covers 15 residues. V lost 0 bases, J lost 10 bases, and 16 bases lay in between. Germline V CDR1 and CDR2: LGHNA, YSLEER.

A single count supports this clone. The chain couples TRBV19 to TRBJ2-2, with D possibly being TRBD1 (5 bases). The CDR3 is 17 residues long. V was clipped by 1 base and J by 1 base, with 13 bases between them. CDR1 is LNHDA and CDR2 is SQIVND in the germline V gene (reference sequence). The CDR3 coding sequence is TGTGCCAGTAGTATAGGGGCGTATAGGGGGAACACCGGGGAGCTGTTTTTT. It translates to CASSIGAYRGNTGELFF.

This chain connects TRBV28 to TRBJ1-4, with 10 nucleotides matching TRBD1. The CDR3 extends over 18 amino acids. V shed 3 bases, J shed 7 bases, and the junction held 14 bases outside the gene matches. Per the germline V gene, CDR1 is MDHEN and CDR2 is SYDVKM. As DNA, the CDR3 is TGTGCCAGCAGTTTCACGCGGGACAGGGGCAGGGGAAGTGAAAAACTGTTTTTT. It specifies CASSFTRDRGRGSEKLFF.

V and J are TRBV19 and TRBJ1-2; tentatively, D is TRBD1 (5 bases). Germline V lookup: CDR1 LNHDA, CDR2 SQIVND (reference sequence). There are 13 residues in the CDR3. The V end lost 2 bases, the J end lost 5 bases, and 9 bases lay between the germline ends. The DNA for the CDR3 is TGTGCCAGTAGTATACCAGGGAAATATGGCTACACCTTC. Amino acids: CASSIPGKYGYTF.

The chain links TRBV4-1 to TRBJ2-3; 7 bases are a match to TRBD2. The CDR3 length is 17 residues. V dropped 0 bases and J dropped 2; count of bases not matched to a gene: 8. Germline V lookup: CDR1 MGHRA, CDR2 YSYEKL. The CDR3 is CASSQDRASGYTDTQYF. The CDR3, as DNA: TGCGCCAGCAGCCAAGACCGCGCTAGCGGATACACAGATACGCAGTATTTT.

The V gene is TRBV20-1, the J gene TRBJ2-7; no clear D gene. The V gene's germline CDR1 is DFQATT and CDR2 SNEGSKA (reference sequence). Trimming left V 3 bases short and J 4 bases short, with 13 bases between. This CDR3 is 13 amino acids long. The CDR3 region has the DNA TGCAGTGCTAGTTTGGCGGTCGAATACGAGCAGTACTTC. It is translated as CSASLAVEYEQYF.

CDR3 in amino acids: CASSFRGGTEAFF. CDR3 DNA: TGTGCCAGCAGCTTTAGAGGGGGAACTGAAGCTTTCTTT. The chain links TRBV9 to TRBJ1-1; D is perhaps TRBD1 (6 bases). V was pared by 4 bases and J by 5 bases, with 12 bases between. The CDR3 loop spans 13 amino acids. Germline CDR1 and CDR2: SGDLS and YYNGEE.

This CDR3 reads CASSEALGTSGYNEQFF. The CDR3 bases are TGTGCCAGCAGTGAAGCGCTTGGGACTAGCGGGTACAATGAGCAGTTCTTC. The chain links TRBV2 to TRBJ2-1; 12 bases align to TRBD2. V shed 0 bases and J 4 bases; nucleotides not matched to a gene: 4. The CDR3 runs to 17 residues. Germline values: CDR1 SNHLY, CDR2 FYNNEI.

The genes are TRBV11-2 and TRBJ2-1; possible D gene TRBD1, 6 bases. V was shortened by 3 bases and J by 10 bases, with 10 bases between the two germline ends. Germline assignment: CDR1 SGHAT and CDR2 FQNNGV. This CDR3 has 12 amino acids. The CDR3: CASSLGAREQFF. CDR3 coding DNA: TGTGCCAGCAGCTTGGGGGCGCGGGAGCAGTTCTTC.

This sequence joins TRBV2 and TRBJ2-7; a weak D match, TRBD2 (5 bases). The CDR3 contains 12 residues. Looked up from germline, CDR1 is SNHLY and CDR2 is FYNNEI. Trimming pared 6 bases from V and 3 bases from J, leaving 9 bases between. The CDR3 coding sequence is TGTGCCAGCAGCCCCGGGGTCTACGAGCAGTACTTC. Translating gives CASSPGVYEQYF.

For the CDR3, the DNA is TGCGCCAGCAGCCTCATGGGACAGGGGTACGAGCAGTACTTC. This translates into CASSLMGQGYEQYF. The V gene is TRBV5-1, the J gene TRBJ2-7, with 10 positions matching TRBD1. This CDR3 is built from 14 residues. V was clipped by 4 bases and J by 4 bases; unmatched bases: 5. The germline CDR1 and CDR2 sequences are SGHRS and YFSETQ.

The chain recombines TRBV30 with TRBJ2-1, with 12 bases lining up with TRBD2. CDR3 length equals 15 residues. Germline lookup yields CDR1 GTSNPN and CDR2 SVGIG (reference sequence). Germline trimming cut 2 bases from V and 7 bases from J; bases unmatched to any gene: 6. The CDR3 protein is CAWSPTSGSLNEQFF. The CDR3 coding sequence is TGTGCCTGGAGTCCGACTAGCGGGAGTCTTAATGAGCAGTTCTTC.

V is TRBV28 and J is TRBJ2-1, with a weak D call TRBD2 (7 bases). This CDR3 comprises 16 residues. Germline V gene lookup returns CDR1 MDHEN and CDR2 SYDVKM. The ends were cut back, 4 bases at V and 9 bases at J, with 22 bases in the middle. Here the CDR3 DNA reads TGTGCCAGCAGTTCCCCTAGTGGAACGGGGGGCGGTGAGCAGTTCTTC. Amino acid sequence: CASSSPSGTGGGEQFF.

V and J are TRBV20-1 and TRBJ2-3, with TRBD1 matching 10 bases. J lost 5 bases, V lost 3 bases, and 8 bases had no gene match. The V gene's germline CDR1 is DFQATT and CDR2 SNEGSKA (reference sequence). The CDR3 contains 15 residues. The CDR3 DNA follows: TGCAGTGCTAGTCCCAGACAGGGGGCCAGAGATACGCAGTATTTT. Its protein product is CSASPRQGARDTQYF.